Sequencing of this TCR beta chain was carried out in a study of PD-1 blockade in classical Hodgkin lymphoma. Study-level background: Patients were treated with nivolumab at 3 mg/kg, and this was given intravenously every 2 weeks.

Germline V CDR1 and CDR2: SQVTM, ANQGSEA. V lost 8 bases, J lost 4 bases, and 12 bases lay in between. The CDR3 is 12 residues long. The assay was immunoSEQ multiplex PCR, and TCRdb's table has in-frame clones only and misses some. The data contain about 20,000 clones, approximately 88% of them singletons. Time point in this sample: cycle 4 day 1 (C4D1), after six to seven weeks of nivolumab. After autologous stem cell transplantation all patients relapsed, and prior brentuximab vedotin exposure differed between cohorts. Magnetic depletion of non-target cells from thawed PBMCs yielded purified CD8+ T cells. With regard to this clone: Its antigen is unidentified.

Study-level results: Compared with healthy donors, newly diagnosed patients reportedly showed lower baseline TCR diversity. Baseline diversity was lower in partial responders and progressors than complete responders.

The sequence came from a human donor with classical Hodgkin lymphoma. Sequenced here: CD8+ T cells from blood, sampled before the fourth cycle of nivolumab. The rearrangement links TRBV29-1 to TRBJ2-4, with D possibly being TRBD1 or TRBD2 (5 bases each). The CDR3 DNA sequence: TGCAGCACCCGGGACGGGAAAAACATTCAGTACTTC. As protein: CSTRDGKNIQYF.